This T cell receptor beta chain was sequenced in a study of cytomegalovirus exposure and HLA in healthy donors. The PCR employed 60 Vbeta primers together with 13 Jbeta primers. Libraries were prepared by immunoSEQ multiplex PCR; TCRdb keeps only in-frame clonotypes and omits some of them. This table holds approximately 190,000 clones, roughly 81% found once. The CDR3 runs to 14 residues. The V gene's germline CDR1 is LGHNA and CDR2 YSLEER. Deletions cut 3 bases from V and 9 bases from J, with 15 bases between. This TCR derives from a young woman in good health and CMV-seropositive. The chain recombines TRBV4-3 with TRBJ2-1; tentative D call: TRBD1 (5 bases). Specimen: PBMCs. This chain's CDR3 is CASSQDPRGGEQFF. CDR3 nucleotides: TGCGCCAGCAGCCAGGACCCTAGGGGCGGTGAGCAGTTCTTC.